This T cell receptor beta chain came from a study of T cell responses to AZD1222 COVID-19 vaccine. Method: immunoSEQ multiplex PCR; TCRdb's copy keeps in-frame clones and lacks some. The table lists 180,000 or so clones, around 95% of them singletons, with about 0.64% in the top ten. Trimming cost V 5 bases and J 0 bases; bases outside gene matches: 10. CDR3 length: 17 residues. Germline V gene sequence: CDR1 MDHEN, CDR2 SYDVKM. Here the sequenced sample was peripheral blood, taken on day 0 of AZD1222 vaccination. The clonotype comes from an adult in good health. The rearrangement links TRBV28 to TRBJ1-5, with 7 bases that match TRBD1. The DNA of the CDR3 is TGTGCCAGCAGTCCGGGGGCAGGGGGGCATAGCAATCAGCCCCAGCATTTT. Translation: CASSPGAGGHSNQPQHF.